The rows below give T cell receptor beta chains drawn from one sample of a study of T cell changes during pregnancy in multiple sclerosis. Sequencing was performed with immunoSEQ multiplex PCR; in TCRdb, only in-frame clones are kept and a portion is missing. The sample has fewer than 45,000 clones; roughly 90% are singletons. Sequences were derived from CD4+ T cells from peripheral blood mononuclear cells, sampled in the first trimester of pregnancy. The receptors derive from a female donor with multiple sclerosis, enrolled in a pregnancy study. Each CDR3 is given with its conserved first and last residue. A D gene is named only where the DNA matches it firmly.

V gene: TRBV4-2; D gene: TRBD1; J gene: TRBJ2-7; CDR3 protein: CASSQALSGTGSYEQYF
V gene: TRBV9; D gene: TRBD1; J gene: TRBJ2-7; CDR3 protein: CASSVTGGYPSYEQYF
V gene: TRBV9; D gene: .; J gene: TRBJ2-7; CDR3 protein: CASSPDLARSYEQYF
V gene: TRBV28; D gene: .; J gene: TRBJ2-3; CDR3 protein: CASSSLPGVPSGTDTQYF
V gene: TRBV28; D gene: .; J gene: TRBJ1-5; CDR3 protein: CASSSLTRGSPNQPQHF
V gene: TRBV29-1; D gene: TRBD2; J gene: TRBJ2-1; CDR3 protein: CSGTYRLAVSNEQFF
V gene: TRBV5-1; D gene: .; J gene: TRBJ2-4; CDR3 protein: CASSLVSPNSKNIQYF
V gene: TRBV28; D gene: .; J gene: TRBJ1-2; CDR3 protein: CASSFLRSGYTF
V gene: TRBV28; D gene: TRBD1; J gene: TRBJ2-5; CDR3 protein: CASSLGKGGRGETQYF
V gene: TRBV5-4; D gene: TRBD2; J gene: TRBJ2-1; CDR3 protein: CASSLGSGRAVNEQFF
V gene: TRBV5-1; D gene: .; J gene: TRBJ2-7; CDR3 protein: CASSLGQLNEQYF
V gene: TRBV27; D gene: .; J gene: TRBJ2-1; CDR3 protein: CASSFHRAGGGRYNEQFF
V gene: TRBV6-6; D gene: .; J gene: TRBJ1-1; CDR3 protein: CASTQRQTNTEAFF
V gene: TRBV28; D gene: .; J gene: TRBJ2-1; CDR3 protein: CASSLSAGHYNEQFF
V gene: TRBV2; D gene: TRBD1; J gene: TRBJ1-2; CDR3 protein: CASSVSGTGGGGYGYTF
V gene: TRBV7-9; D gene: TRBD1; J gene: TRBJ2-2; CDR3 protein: CASSAPGQGASNTGELFF
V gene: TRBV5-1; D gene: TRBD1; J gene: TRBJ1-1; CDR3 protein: CASSLGGTGNTEAFF
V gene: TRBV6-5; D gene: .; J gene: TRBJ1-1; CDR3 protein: CASSPVEANTEAFF
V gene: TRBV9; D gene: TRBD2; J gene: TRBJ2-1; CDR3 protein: CASSQTSGIPNEQFF
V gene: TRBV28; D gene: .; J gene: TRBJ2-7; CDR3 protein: CASSPPNTLTYEQYF
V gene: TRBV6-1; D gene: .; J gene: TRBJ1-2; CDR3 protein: CASREPGAGGIRGYTF
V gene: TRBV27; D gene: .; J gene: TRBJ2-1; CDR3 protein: CASSLPAAPFISEQFF